Presented here are 28 T cell receptor beta chains from one specimen sequenced in a study of cytotoxic CD8 clonotypes in ibrutinib-treated CLL. The protocol was immunoSEQ multiplex PCR, while the TCRdb copy is restricted to in-frame clones and leaves out a portion. The top ten hold around 4.9% of the sample, which has 150,000 or so clones, about 75% seen once. The sample consisted of PBMCs, taken after 24 months of ibrutinib treatment. Receptors were obtained from a human donor with chronic lymphocytic leukemia.

The rearrangement links TRBV5-1 to TRBJ2-7; 12 bases fit TRBD2. CDR1 and CDR2 from the germline V gene are SGHRS and YFSETQ. There are 17 residues in the CDR3. After removal of 4 bases from V and 3 bases from J, the junction contained 11 bases not matched to a gene. The CDR3 protein is CASSLLPGLAGRYEQYF. CDR3 DNA: TGCGCCAGCAGCCTACTCCCCGGACTAGCGGGACGCTACGAGCAGTACTTC. Using reference TRBV5-1 and TRBJ2-7 for the parts outside the CDR3, the full variable domain is KAGVTQTPRYLIKTRGQQVTLSCSPISGHRSVSWYQQTPGQGLQFLFEYFSETQRNKGNFPGRFSGRQFSNSRSEMNVSTLELGDSALYLCASSLLPGLAGRYEQYFGPGTRLTVT.

This rearrangement joins TRBV6-6 to TRBJ1-5; D is uncertain. This CDR3 comprises 14 residues. Germline-derived CDR1 and CDR2 are MNHNY and SVGAGI (reference sequence). The V end was cut by 0 bases, the J end by 7 bases, with 10 bases between. In nucleotides, the CDR3 is TGTGCCAGCAGTTACTCGACTTCCCGCCAGCCCCAGCATTTT. It is translated as CASSYSTSRQPQHF.

The table lists this clone with many counts. The rearrangement uses TRBV4-3 and TRBJ2-3, with 9 bases aligning to TRBD2. Per the germline V gene, CDR1 is LGHNA and CDR2 is YSLEER. The V gene end was trimmed by 2 bases and the J gene end by 5 bases; junction bases not matched to a gene: 5. This CDR3 region has 15 residues. CDR3 sequence (DNA): TGCGCCAGCAGCCAAACGACTAGCGGCATAGATACGCAGTATTTT. Protein product: CASSQTTSGIDTQYF.

The chain couples TRBV27 to TRBJ1-1, with D perhaps TRBD1 (5 bases). Trimming pared 5 bases from V and 5 bases from J, leaving 9 bases between. The CDR3 length is 12 residues. Germline CDR1 MNHEY, CDR2 SMNVEV (reference sequence). The CDR3 sequence is CASSVRGTEAFF. The CDR3 region has the DNA TGTGCCAGCAGTGTCCGGGGGACTGAAGCTTTCTTT.

The CDR3 is CASSLGPEGYTF. DNA of the CDR3: TGTGCCAGCAGCTTAGGGCCCGAGGGCTACACCTTC. The rearrangement links TRBV7-9 to TRBJ1-2, with no clear D. The V end lost 1 base, the J end lost 8 bases, and 8 bases lay between the germline ends. The length of the CDR3 is 12 residues. The germline gives CDR1 SEHNR, CDR2 FQNEAQ (reference sequence).

To note about this clone: A junction boundary mismatches the germline segment, possibly from a read error. J is TRBJ1-1 and V is TRBV5-1; D gene ambiguous. Germline CDR1 and CDR2: SGHRS and YFSETQ. This CDR3 is 15 amino acids long. CDR3 nucleotide sequence: TGCGCCAGCAGTTTGGGGATAAGGCGGAACACTGAAGCTTTCTTT. It specifies CASSLGIRRNTEAFF.

This chain joins TRBV28 and TRBJ1-3, with TRBD1 matching over 7 bases. Germline V gene data show CDR1 as MDHEN and CDR2 as SYDVKM. The trim removed 6 bases at V and 1 base at J, leaving 3 bases unmatched. This CDR3 spans 14 amino acids. This CDR3 reads CASRRQGSGNTIYF. The CDR3 DNA is TGTGCCAGCAGGCGACAGGGTTCTGGAAACACCATATATTTT.

J is TRBJ2-3 and V is TRBV7-8, with D possibly being TRBD2 (6 bases). The CDR3 runs to 13 residues. Looked up from germline, CDR1 is SGHVS and CDR2 is FQNEAQ. The V end lost 4 bases, the J end lost 7 bases, and 12 bases lay between the germline ends. CDR3 sequence reads: CASSSGDLNTQYF. Here the CDR3 DNA reads TGTGCCAGCAGCTCGGGGGACCTCAATACGCAGTATTTT.

CDR3 sequence reads: CASSWTGYEQYF. The CDR3, as DNA: TGTGCCAGCAGTTGGACAGGGTACGAGCAGTACTTC. The J gene is TRBJ2-7, the V gene TRBV6-5; TRBD1 matches 8 bases. This CDR3 is built from 12 residues. Germline CDR1 reads MNHEY; CDR2 reads SVGAGI. V lost 4 bases to trimming and J lost 4 bases; unmatched junction nucleotides: 0.

The CDR3 reads CASSKRAGGSGNTIYF. The DNA of the CDR3 is TGTGCCAGCAGCAAACGTGCAGGGGGCTCTGGAAACACCATATATTTT. The rearrangement links TRBV21-1 to TRBJ1-3; TRBD1, the D gene given by the table, was not confirmed from the DNA. TRBV21-1 counts as a pseudogene. This CDR3 comprises 16 residues.

The sample holds one count of this clone. CDR3: CASSVVGTGGYNEQFF. The CDR3 DNA sequence: TGTGCCAGCAGCGTAGTCGGGACAGGGGGGTACAATGAGCAGTTCTTC. The chain has TRBV9 and TRBJ2-1; 11 bases are a match to TRBD1. Germline CDR1 and CDR2: SGDLS and YYNGEE. V gave up 0 bases and J gave up 4 bases; unmatched junction bases: 3. The CDR3 extends over 16 amino acids.

The chain has TRBV9 and TRBJ2-1; no clear D gene. Trimming pared 1 base from V and 8 bases from J, leaving 13 bases between. The CDR3 has 14 amino acids. The germline V gene has CDR1 SGDLS and CDR2 YYNGEE. This chain's CDR3 is CASSVRPPFDEQFF. For the CDR3, the DNA is TGTGCCAGCAGCGTACGACCCCCATTCGATGAGCAGTTCTTC. Full variable domain (outside the CDR3, taken from reference TRBV9 and TRBJ2-1): DSGVTQTPKHLITATGQRVTLRCSPRSGDLSVYWYQQSLDQGLQFLIQYYNGEERAKGNILERFSAQQFPDLHSELNLSSLELGDSALYFCASSVRPPFDEQFFGPGTRLTVL.

The rearrangement uses TRBV15 and TRBJ1-1; D ambiguous. This CDR3 has 16 residues. CDR1 and CDR2 from the germline V gene are LNHNV and YYDKDF (reference sequence). Between the trimmed V and J ends, which lost 0 bases and 0 bases, there was a span of 11 bases. The CDR3 sequence is CATSRDPVKMNTEAFF. The DNA of the CDR3 is TGTGCCACCAGCAGAGATCCAGTTAAGATGAACACTGAAGCTTTCTTT.

This clone was picked up many times. The V and J genes are TRBV6-4 and TRBJ1-5; tentatively, D is TRBD1 (5 bases). The ends were cut back, 3 bases at V and 2 bases at J, with 11 bases in the middle. This CDR3 region has 15 residues. From germline, CDR1 is MRHNA and CDR2 SNTAGT. CDR3 sequence (DNA): TGTGCCAGCAGTGAGGCCGGGGGAGGCAATCAGCCCCAGCATTTT. Translation gives CASSEAGGGNQPQHF.

This chain connects TRBV5-4 to TRBJ2-5, with D unresolved. Germline CDR1 and CDR2: SGHNT and YYREEE (reference sequence). The CDR3 loop spans 14 amino acids. Trimming left V 0 bases short and J 7 bases short, with 13 bases between. The CDR3 spells CASSLASDWGTQYF. In DNA, the CDR3 is TGTGCCAGCAGCTTGGCGAGCGACTGGGGGACCCAGTACTTC.

This clone was counted at least ten times. The chain is built from TRBV15 and TRBJ2-1; TRBD2 might be the D (5 bases). Per the germline V gene, CDR1 is LNHNV and CDR2 is YYDKDF (reference sequence). CDR3 size: 12 residues. The V end was cut by 4 bases, the J end by 9 bases, with 10 bases between. CDR3 residues: CATSIDAGEQFF. As DNA, the CDR3 is TGTGCCACCAGCATCGACGCGGGTGAGCAGTTCTTC. The variable domain in full, with the rest retrieved from reference TRBV15 and TRBJ2-1, is DAMVIQNPRYQVTQFGKPVTLSCSQTLNHNVMYWYQQKSSQAPKLLFHYYDKDFNNEADTPDNFQSRRPNTSFCFLDIRSPGLGDTAMYLCATSIDAGEQFFGPGTRLTVL.

The rearrangement joins TRBV23-1 to TRBJ2-7, with 8 bases aligning to TRBD1. TRBV23-1 is an ORF for which the function is uncertain. The junction had 11 bases not matched to a gene; V was cut back by 7 bases and J by 6 bases. The length of the CDR3 is 14 residues. The CDR3 DNA sequence: TGCGCCAGCACTCCGGACAGGGTAAAGGGCGAGCAGTACTTC. Its translation: CASTPDRVKGEQYF.

This rearrangement joins TRBV7-8 to TRBJ1-5, with unresolved D. The germline V and J ends were trimmed by 1 base and 0 bases, with 7 bases remaining between them. The CDR3 contains 15 residues. Germline-derived CDR1 and CDR2 are SGHVS and FQNEAQ. The CDR3 bases are TGTGCCAGCAGCTTAGTGGAGGATAGCAATCAGCCCCAGCATTTT. This gives the protein CASSLVEDSNQPQHF.

This rearrangement joins TRBV4-3 to TRBJ2-5; the D gene is possibly TRBD1 (5 bases). With 3 bases removed from V and 2 bases from J, the gap between germline ends came to 7 bases. The CDR3 covers 13 residues. CDR1 and CDR2 from the germline V gene are LGHNA and YSLEER. CDR3 amino acids: CASSHWTQETQYF. CDR3 nucleotides: TGCGCCAGCAGCCACTGGACACAAGAGACCCAGTACTTC.

The V gene is TRBV21-1, the J gene TRBJ2-1; TRBD1 reflects the table's D call only, with no check against the DNA. TRBV21-1 constitutes a pseudogene. The CDR3 runs to 17 residues. The CDR3 DNA reads as TGTGCCAGCAGCACCCAATGCCGGGACAGGGGATGGTGTGAGCAGTTCTTC. It codes for CASSTQCRDRGWCEQFF.

The V gene is TRBV5-1, the J gene TRBJ1-3; D not resolved. Between the trimmed V and J ends, which lost 0 bases and 2 bases, there was a span of 9 bases. Germline V gives CDR1 SGHRS, CDR2 YFSETQ. The CDR3 contains 15 residues. CDR3 in DNA: TGCGCCAGCAGCTTGGGAGGTCCTCCTGGAAACACCATATATTTT. Protein sequence: CASSLGGPPGNTIYF.

J is TRBJ2-1 and V is TRBV4-3; 9 bases are a match to TRBD1. This CDR3 contains 16 residues. Germline V gene lookup returns CDR1 LGHNA and CDR2 YSLEER. J was trimmed by 8 bases and V by 4 bases; bases with no gene match: 12. The CDR3 spells CASSRTPGTGFDEQFF. CDR3 bases: TGCGCCAGCAGCCGAACCCCCGGGACAGGGTTCGATGAGCAGTTCTTC.

This clone was counted a few times. This rearrangement joins TRBV7-2 to TRBJ2-7; D is possibly TRBD1 (6 bases). Deletions cut 1 base from V and 6 bases from J, with 13 bases between. The CDR3 covers 14 residues. Germline V gene lookup returns CDR1 SGHTA and CDR2 FQGNSA. The CDR3 DNA reads as TGTGCCAGCAGCTTAGAGGGGGTCGGGCTCGAGCAGTACTTC. Protein product: CASSLEGVGLEQYF.

As for this clone: The sample has other DNA sequences that encode this CDR3 too. This chain joins TRBV27 and TRBJ1-1; maybe TRBD1 (5 bases). Germline lookup yields CDR1 MNHEY and CDR2 SMNVEV (reference sequence). The CDR3 is made up of 13 amino acids. V was trimmed by 3 bases and J by 4 bases, leaving 9 bases between them. CDR3 amino acids: CASSLGRGTEAFF. For the CDR3, the DNA is TGTGCCAGCAGTTTGGGGCGTGGCACTGAAGCTTTCTTT.

This clone has just one count. The sample holds other DNA sequences that translate to the same CDR3. V and J are TRBV2 and TRBJ2-7, with 14 bases aligning to TRBD2. The germline V gene has CDR1 SNHLY and CDR2 FYNNEI. The CDR3 contains 18 residues. The trim removed 4 bases at V and 4 bases at J, leaving 12 bases unmatched. The CDR3 loop reads CASSGPGTSGSLGYEQYF. The DNA of the CDR3 is TGTGCCAGCAGTGGGCCCGGGACTAGCGGGAGCCTCGGGTACGAGCAGTACTTC.

The gene calls are TRBV5-8 and TRBJ2-3; D gene ambiguous. The germline gives CDR1 SGHTS, CDR2 YDEGEE. V shed 0 bases and J shed 2 bases, with 7 bases lying between them. CDR3 size: 14 residues. DNA for the CDR3: TGTGCCAGCAGCTTGGTTCGCTCCACAGATACGCAGTATTTT. Its protein product is CASSLVRSTDTQYF.

This clone was seen once. This chain links TRBV19 with TRBJ1-4, with a possible D match to TRBD1 (5 bases). Germline V gene sequence: CDR1 LNHDA, CDR2 SQIVND (reference sequence). Trimming left V 3 bases short and J 8 bases short, with 16 bases between. The CDR3 is 15 residues long. DNA of the CDR3: TGTGCCAGTAGTATGCGGGGCCAGGGAGGCGAAAAACTGTTTTTT. Translation: CASSMRGQGGEKLFF.

Points on this clone: At one end, the junction sequence differs from germline, possibly due to a read error. The V gene is TRBV11-2, the J gene TRBJ2-7, with unresolved D. This CDR3 region has 12 residues. Germline V CDR1 and CDR2: SGHAT, FQNNGV. The CDR3 bases are TGTGCCAGCAGCTTAGTTGGGTACGTGCAGTACTTC. The encoded protein is CASSLVGYVQYF.